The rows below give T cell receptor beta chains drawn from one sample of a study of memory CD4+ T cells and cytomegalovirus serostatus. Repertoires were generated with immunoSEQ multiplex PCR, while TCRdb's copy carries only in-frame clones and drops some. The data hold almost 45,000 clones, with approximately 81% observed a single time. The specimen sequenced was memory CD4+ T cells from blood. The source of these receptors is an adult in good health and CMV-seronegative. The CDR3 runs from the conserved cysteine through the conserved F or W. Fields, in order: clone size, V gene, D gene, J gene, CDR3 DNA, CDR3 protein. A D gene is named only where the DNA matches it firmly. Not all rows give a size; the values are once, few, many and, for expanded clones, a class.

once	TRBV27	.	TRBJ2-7	TGTGCCAGCAGTTCCAACTACGAGCAGTACTTC	CASSSNYEQYF
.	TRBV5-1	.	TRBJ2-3	TGCGCCAGCAGCTTGGCGTCAGCTAGCACAGATACGCAGTATTTT	CASSLASASTDTQYF
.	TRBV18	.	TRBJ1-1	TGTGCCAGCTCACCGATCCGGGAGACTGAAGCTTTCTTT	CASSPIRETEAFF
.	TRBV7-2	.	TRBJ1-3	TGTGCCAGCAGCCCGAGGACAGCCTCCTCTGGAAACACCATATATTTT	CASSPRTASSGNTIYF
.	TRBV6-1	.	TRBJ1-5	TGTGCCAGCAGTGAAAACAGTGGATTGCCCCAGCATTTT	CASSENSGLPQHF
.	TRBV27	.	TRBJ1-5	TGTGCCAGCAGTTTATGGGGGCCGGGGCAGCCCCAGCATTTT	CASSLWGPGQPQHF
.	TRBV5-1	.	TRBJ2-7	TGCGCCAGCAGTCGAGAGGGGAGTTACGAGCAGTACTTC	CASSREGSYEQYF
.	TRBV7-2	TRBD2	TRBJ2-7	TGTGCCAGCAGCTCTGGGGGGGACGAGCAGTACTTC	CASSSGGDEQYF
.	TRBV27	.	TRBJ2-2	TGTGCCAGCAGTTATCGGGTGAACACCGGGGAGCTGTTTTTT	CASSYRVNTGELFF
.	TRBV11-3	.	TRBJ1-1	TGTGCCAGCAGCTTAGGCCCGGGGTGGGCGAACACTGAAGCTTTCTTT	CASSLGPGWANTEAFF
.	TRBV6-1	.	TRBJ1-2	TGTGCCAGCAGTGAATCCCCCAGCGGGCTCGGCTACACCTTC	CASSESPSGLGYTF
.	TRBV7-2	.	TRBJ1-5	TGTGCCAGCAGCTTTGATGGGGGACGGAGCAATCAGCCCCAGCATTTT	CASSFDGGRSNQPQHF
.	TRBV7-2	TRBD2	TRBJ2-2	TGTGCCAGCAGCACTCATAGCGGGGCGAACACCGGGGAGCTGTTTTTT	CASSTHSGANTGELFF
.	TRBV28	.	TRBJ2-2	TGTGCCAGCCGCAACAGGGAAGCCGGGGAGCTGTTTTTT	CASRNREAGELFF
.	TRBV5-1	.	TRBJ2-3	TGCGCCAGCATCCAAACAGGCACAGATACGCAGTATTTT	CASIQTGTDTQYF
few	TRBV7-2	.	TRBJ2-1	TGTGCCAGCAGCTTAAGTCGTGGCTCCTACAATGAGCAGTTCTTC	CASSLSRGSYNEQFF
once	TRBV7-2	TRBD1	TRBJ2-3	TGTGCCAGCAGCCACTTCTCAGGGGGTTTACCTAGCACAGATACGCAGTATTTT	CASSHFSGGLPSTDTQYF